This T cell receptor (beta chain) was sequenced in a study of shared clonotypes between healthy human individuals. Study background: The study enrolled two women and three men aged 18 to 49.

Trimming removed 7 bases from V and 3 bases from J; junction bases left unmatched: 9. Germline V gene lookup returns CDR1 MNHNS and CDR2 SASEGT. The CDR3 consists of 14 residues. The method was immunoSEQ multiplex PCR; TCRdb's version includes in-frame clones alone and lacks a portion of them. The data contain 850,000 to 1,200,000 clones, approximately 68% of them singletons. The V call is TRBV6-1, the J call TRBJ2-7; 7 nucleotides agree with TRBD2. This TCR derives from a man aged 18 to 29 in good health. Specimen: memory CD4+ T cells sorted from blood. Subset in this sample: CD45RA-negative fraction. The CDR3 sequence: CASTYTGGVYEQYF. Written as DNA, the CDR3 is TGTGCCAGCACTTACACTGGGGGGGTCTACGAGCAGTACTTC.